This T cell receptor (beta chain) was retrieved from a study of blood T cell repertoires in COVID-19 (dated by TCRdb to the early 2020s). Broadly, across the study: Collaborator samples came from the United States, Italy and Spain and covered acute and convalescent phases of COVID-19. Samples were obtained from the ongoing ImmuneRACE study (first 160 participants) and from 1,000 to 1,500 subjects provided by 6 global collaborators. The material from the prospective study consisted of cDNA or gDNA derived from T cells, B-cell-depleted T cells, or PBMCs. Deeply sampled blood TCRbeta repertoires from subjects exposed to, actively infected with, or recovered from COVID-19 were included in the dataset. A freely available public database, intended as a resource for researchers studying the immune response to SARS-CoV-2, is where the repertoires were released. Where available, HLA class I and class II types were obtained from metadata supplied by the sample provider rather than from assay-based typing. A de-identified subject ID, COVID-19 status, age in years and sex were almost always included in the sample metadata. What the work shows at the level of the full study, not this receptor alone: The amount of clinical and demographic metadata varied by source and participant and was provided uncurated.

Participants in the prospective study were enrolled through a virtual design, were aged roughly 18 to 100 years, and lived in 20 to 30 United States geographic areas. To assign participants to cohorts, the prospective study relied on clinical history that participants themselves reported in a screening survey and a study questionnaire. In the prospective study, whole blood, serum and a nasopharyngeal or oropharyngeal swab were collected from each participant by mobile phlebotomists. Additional blood draws and questionnaires over a roughly two-month period could optionally be provided by prospective study participants. Before DNA extraction, blood samples from the prospective study were shipped at room temperature or frozen. About this clone: Its antigen is currently not known. Per-nucleotide qualities are absent, and no much larger clonotype sits a single base away.

TCRbeta CDR3 regions were amplified from genomic DNA by means of the immunoSEQ Assay, a bias-controlled multiplex PCR. The authors' analysis ran thus. Nucleated cell counts per sample were estimated from amplification of reference gene primers within the assay. To quantify the absolute abundance of each unique TCRbeta CDR3 rearrangement, sequence reads were collapsed and filtered. For each sample, productive Simpson clonality was calculated as the square root of Simpson's diversity index over productive rearrangements. This is the immuneACCESS table as TCRdb keeps it, with only in-frame sequences that have V and J called. A part of the clones is gone; compared with another copy, unresolved V genes explain less than half, and the rest is unexplained. D and trimming were read from the DNA, whereas the V and J calls and clone size are those reported in that table. In all, the sample holds 340,000 or so clones, and 70% to 90% of those were seen once. Jointly, the top ten make up about 4% of the sample.

Deletion took 0 bases off V and 6 bases off J, with a span of 10 bases between the germline ends. From its cysteine to its phenylalanine, the CDR3 spans 13 amino acids. Kept here is only the CDR3 DNA, which spans 39 bases and is read in frame from base 1. CDR1 is given as SGHNT and CDR2 as YYREEE, both from the germline V gene (reference sequence). The receptor was derived from a woman between 35 and 50 years old with acute COVID-19. Material for sequencing was PBMCs or T cells enriched from blood (not recorded which). Recombination connected TRBV5-4 to TRBJ2-7, with an unclear D gene assignment. CDR3 loop: CASSLDLVGEQYF. The sequence in DNA is TGTGCCAGCAGCTTGGATCTGGTCGGCGAGCAGTACTTC.